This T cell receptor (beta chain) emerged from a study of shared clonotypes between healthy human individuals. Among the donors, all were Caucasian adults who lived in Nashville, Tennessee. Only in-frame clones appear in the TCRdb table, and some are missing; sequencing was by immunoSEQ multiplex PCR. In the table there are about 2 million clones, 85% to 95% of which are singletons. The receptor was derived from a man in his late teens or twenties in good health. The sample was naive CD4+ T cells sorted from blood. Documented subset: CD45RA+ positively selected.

CDR3 residues: CASSRQTGHMNTEAFF. The CDR3 DNA sequence: TGTGCCAGCTCACGTCAGACAGGCCATATGAACACTGAAGCTTTCTTT. The J gene is TRBJ1-1, the V gene TRBV18; D is possibly TRBD1 (6 bases). In germline, CDR1 is KGHSH, CDR2 LQKENI. V lost 4 bases and J lost 0, with 15 bases in between. The CDR3 is made up of 16 amino acids.